The 20 T cell receptor beta chains presented below share a single source sample, sequenced in a study of shared clonotypes between healthy human individuals (dated by TCRdb to the early 2020s). Library construction relied on the immunoSEQ multiplex PCR assay. Drawn from immuneACCESS, this table holds only the in-frame rearrangements with V and J called that TCRdb kept. Clones are partly lost; checked studies trace under half to an unresolved V gene and leave the rest unexplained. For this sample there are a few million clones; around 95% appear just once. Jointly, the top ten make up less than 2% of the sample. CD8 naive samples were obtained by positive selection for CCR7 among CD45RO-negative cells, yielding a CD45RA+CCR7+ population from which TemRA cells were excluded. Sequenced material: naive CD8+ T cells from PBMCs. What this sample's cell subset or site label stands for: CD45RA+CCR7+. These receptor sequences come from a man aged 18-30 years in good health. Some clones in this sample may be carry-over from other donors' samples.

Concerning this clone itself: The CDR3 does not end in the conserved phenylalanine or tryptophan, so this is likely a read error. The DNA is left out, because the CDR3 cannot be placed on it with certainty; the CDR3 is given as TCRdb lists it. The chain combines TRBV6-6 with TRBJ2-7; TRBD1, the table's D call, lacks a check against the DNA. Germline CDR1 and CDR2: MNHNY and SVGAGI (reference sequence). The CDR3 is 8 amino acids long, termini counted. CDR3 sequence reads: CASSSQGS.

V and J are TRBV7-2 and TRBJ2-1; 15 positions match TRBD2. This CDR3 has 15 residues. Germline V gene lookup returns CDR1 SGHTA and CDR2 FQGNSA. V lost 5 bases to trimming and J lost 7 bases; unmatched junction nucleotides: 3. As DNA, the CDR3 is TGTGCCAGCAGCCCAGGACTAGCGGGGGGGAATGAGCAGTTCTTC. This translates into CASSPGLAGGNEQFF.

This rearrangement joins TRBV19 to TRBJ2-7, with 7 bases aligning to TRBD1. CDR3 length equals 14 residues. The V gene end was trimmed by 9 bases and the J gene end by 0 bases; junction bases not matched to a gene: 8. Germline loops: CDR1 LNHDA, CDR2 SQIVND (reference sequence). The CDR3 spells CASYDRDSSYEQYF. The CDR3 DNA is TGTGCCAGCTACGACAGGGACAGCTCCTACGAGCAGTACTTC.

This chain links TRBV6-1 with TRBJ1-1; no reliable D call. Germline assignment: CDR1 MNHNS and CDR2 SASEGT. Trimming left V 6 bases short and J 1 base short, with 9 bases between. This CDR3 region has 13 residues. CDR3 amino acids: CASSTTTNTEAFF. DNA of the CDR3: TGTGCCAGCAGCACTACCACGAACACTGAAGCTTTCTTT.

The V gene is TRBV6-1, the J gene TRBJ2-1, with D hard to call. The ends were cut back, 2 bases at V and 9 bases at J, with 20 bases in the middle. Germline V gene data show CDR1 as MNHNS and CDR2 as SASEGT. CDR3 length equals 16 residues. This CDR3 reads CASSESKAVAPGEQFF. In DNA form, the CDR3 reads TGTGCCAGCAGTGAATCAAAGGCGGTCGCCCCGGGTGAGCAGTTCTTC.

The CDR3, as DNA: TGTGCCAGCAGTTCTCTCGACGGGGGGACGTACGAGCAGTACTTC. As protein: CASSSLDGGTYEQYF. The chain combines TRBV28 with TRBJ2-7; 7 nucleotides line up with TRBD2. The CDR3 length is 15 residues. CDR1 is MDHEN, CDR2 SYDVKM, per germline. V lost 4 bases to trimming and J lost 4 bases; unmatched junction nucleotides: 10.

This rearrangement joins TRBV28 to TRBJ2-7; TRBD2 might be the D (5 bases). CDR1 is MDHEN, CDR2 SYDVKM, per germline. Trimming took off 3 bases at V and 2 bases at J, with 14 bases between the two ends. The CDR3 is 15 residues long. The CDR3 coding sequence is TGTGCCAGCAGTTTTGGCTTGGAGAGGGCCTACGAGCAGTACTTC. Amino acids: CASSFGLERAYEQYF.

The gene calls are TRBV11-1 and TRBJ2-1, with a possible D match to TRBD2 (6 bases). Per germline, CDR1 SGHAT and CDR2 FQDESV (reference sequence). V lost 4 bases to trimming and J lost 0 bases, with 10 bases between them. The CDR3 loop spans 15 amino acids. For the CDR3, the DNA is TGTGCCAGCAGCTCCCGGGACTCCTCCTACAATGAGCAGTTCTTC. Amino acids: CASSSRDSSYNEQFF.

Comment on this clone: Within the sample, other DNA sequences also encode this same CDR3. The genes are TRBV5-6 and TRBJ2-1; TRBD1 is a possible D gene (6 bases). Germline CDR1 is SGHDT and CDR2 is YYEEEE. V was shortened by 1 base and J by 4 bases, with 9 bases between the two germline ends. The CDR3 length is 14 residues. CDR3 sequence reads: CASSLTGFYNEQFF. The CDR3, as DNA: TGTGCCAGCAGCTTGACAGGGTTTTACAATGAGCAGTTCTTC.

A few counts support this clone. The V gene is TRBV27, the J gene TRBJ2-7; D is undetermined. The CDR3 length is 13 residues. CDR1 is MNHEY and CDR2 is SMNVEV in the germline V gene (reference sequence). Trimming cost V 6 bases and J 2 bases, with 11 bases left between them. CDR3 sequence: CASSQTLAYEQYF. The CDR3, as DNA: TGTGCCAGCAGCCAGACACTCGCCTACGAGCAGTACTTC.

The sample holds a few counts of this clone. The chain has TRBV6-5 and TRBJ1-1, with TRBD1 matching over 7 bases. CDR1 and CDR2 (germline): MNHEY, SVGAGI. J lost 1 base, V lost 6 bases, and 2 bases had no gene match. The length of the CDR3 is 13 residues. CDR3 in amino acids: CASRWDRNTEAFF. The CDR3 region has the DNA TGTGCCAGCAGATGGGACAGGAACACTGAAGCTTTCTTT.

The chain links TRBV7-6 to TRBJ2-7; TRBD2 matches at 15 bases. Losses at the gene ends were 4 bases for V and 6 bases for J; bases not matched to a gene: 4. The CDR3 runs 15 residues. Germline V gene data show CDR1 as SGHVS and CDR2 as FNYEAQ. The CDR3 loop is CASSSPGLAGGEQYF. In DNA, the CDR3 is TGTGCCAGCAGCTCCCCGGGACTAGCGGGAGGCGAGCAGTACTTC.

The rearrangement links TRBV6-5 to TRBJ2-7, with no clear D. Germline-derived CDR1 and CDR2 are MNHEY and SVGAGI. V was clipped by 6 bases and J by 6 bases, with 15 bases between them. There are 13 residues in the CDR3. The CDR3 protein is CASRALNYPEQYF. CDR3 sequence (DNA): TGTGCCAGCAGGGCCCTTAATTATCCCGAGCAGTACTTC.

J is TRBJ2-7 and V is TRBV6-5; D may be TRBD1 or TRBD2 (6 bases each). The CDR3 loop spans 14 amino acids. The germline CDR1 and CDR2 sequences are MNHEY and SVGAGI. Trimming removed 6 bases from V and 1 base from J, with 13 bases in between. CDR3 sequence: CASRQGGGSYEQYF. CDR3 nucleotides: TGTGCCAGCAGACAGGGTGGAGGGTCCTACGAGCAGTACTTC.

This rearrangement joins TRBV5-1 to TRBJ1-1; 7 bases match TRBD1. Germline lookup yields CDR1 SGHRS and CDR2 YFSETQ. CDR3 size: 13 residues. V dropped 4 bases and J dropped 7; count of bases not matched to a gene: 7. CDR3 region: CASSHRTGHEAFF. DNA for the CDR3: TGCGCCAGCAGCCACAGGACAGGCCATGAAGCTTTCTTT.

This chain uses TRBV15 with TRBJ1-1, with a possible D match to TRBD1 (6 bases). The length of the CDR3 is 13 residues. Germline loops: CDR1 LNHNV, CDR2 YYDKDF (reference sequence). V dropped 8 bases and J dropped 0 bases, with 10 bases sitting between them. The CDR3 spells CATLDRMNTEAFF. DNA for the CDR3: TGTGCCACCCTGGACAGAATGAACACTGAAGCTTTCTTT.

The chain uses TRBV5-8 and TRBJ1-1; the D gene is possibly TRBD1 (6 bases). Looked up from germline, CDR1 is SGHTS and CDR2 is YDEGEE. The V gene lost 0 bases and the J gene lost 4 bases, with 16 bases spanning the gap. This CDR3 has 16 amino acids. The CDR3 DNA is TGTGCCAGCAGCTTGGTACCGGCGGGGGCCGGCACTGAAGCTTTCTTT. Translated: CASSLVPAGAGTEAFF.

This chain connects TRBV30 to TRBJ2-6; 8 bases are shared with TRBD2. CDR3 length: 17 residues. J gave up 0 bases and V 3 bases, and 7 bases lay outside the gene matches. Per the germline V gene, CDR1 is GTSNPN and CDR2 is SVGIG (reference sequence). CDR3 in amino acids: CAWSGGGGPSGANVLTF. The CDR3 DNA sequence: TGTGCCTGGAGCGGGGGGGGAGGCCCCTCTGGGGCCAACGTCCTGACTTTC.

The V gene is TRBV25-1, the J gene TRBJ2-7, with D possibly being TRBD2 (6 bases). Looked up from germline, CDR1 is MGHDK and CDR2 is SYGVNS. V was trimmed by 4 bases and J by 2 bases, leaving 15 bases between them. The length of the CDR3 is 15 residues. The CDR3 region is CASSAFGGGTYEQYF. Here the CDR3 DNA reads TGTGCCAGCAGTGCTTTTGGGGGAGGAACCTACGAGCAGTACTTC.

The V call is TRBV28, the J call TRBJ1-1; no clear D. CDR1 and CDR2 (germline): MDHEN, SYDVKM. V lost 2 bases, J lost 5 bases, and 12 bases lay in between. The CDR3 extends over 14 amino acids. This chain's CDR3 is CASSLVTRLTEAFF. For the CDR3, the DNA is TGTGCCAGCAGTTTAGTTACACGTCTGACTGAAGCTTTCTTT.